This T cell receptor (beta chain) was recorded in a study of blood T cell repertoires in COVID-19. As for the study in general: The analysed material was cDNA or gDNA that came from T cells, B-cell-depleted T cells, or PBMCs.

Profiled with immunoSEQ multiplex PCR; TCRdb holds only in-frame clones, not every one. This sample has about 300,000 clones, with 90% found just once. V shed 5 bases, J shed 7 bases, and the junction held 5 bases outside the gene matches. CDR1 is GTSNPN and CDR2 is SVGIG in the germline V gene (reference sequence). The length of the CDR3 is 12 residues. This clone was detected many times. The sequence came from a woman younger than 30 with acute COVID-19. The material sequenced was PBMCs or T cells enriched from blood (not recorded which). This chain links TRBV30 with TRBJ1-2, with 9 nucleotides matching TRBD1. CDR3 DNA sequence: TGTGCCTGGGGGGGACAGGGTTCTGGCTACACCTTC. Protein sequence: CAWGGQGSGYTF.